This T cell receptor beta chain was captured by sequencing in a study of blood T cells in healthy people across ages. PBMCs were isolated at a quantity of at least 6 million per sample. The second PCR ran about 6 to 12 cycles with a sample-barcoded 5' primer and J-beta primers. Using its own MiXCR run on the 5' RACE reads, TCRdb lists one record per CDR3 protein. Among 1.5 million to 2 million distinct CDR3 sequences listed, around 48% were seen once. Study-level points and caveats: Observed TCR beta diversity per million T cells went down as age went up. This fall followed a roughly linear course with age.

Losses at the gene ends were 1 base for V and 4 bases for J; bases not matched to a gene: 7. Looked up from germline, CDR1 is SGHKS and CDR2 is YYEKEE (reference sequence). CDR3 length: 15 amino acids. The table lists this clonotype with a count of one. Its antigen is not identified. The clonotype originates from a woman between 35 and 50 years old in good health. The chain carries TRBV5-5 and TRBJ1-2; 7 nucleotides line up with TRBD1. The source material was blood. CDR3 in amino acids: CASSLRATGTYGYTF. In DNA form, the CDR3 reads TGTGCCAGCAGCTTGAGGGCGACAGGGACCTATGGCTACACCTTC.